This entry lists 15 T cell receptor beta chains sequenced from one sample in a study of T cells expressing NK-cell markers. TCRdb reanalyzed the 5' RACE reads, giving one entry per CDR3 protein sequence and no DNA. The sample data list about 110,000 distinct CDR3 sequences. Sequencing used blood T cells: a sorted CD56 or NKG2C T cell subset, CD4+ or CD8+ T cells, or bulk PBMC T cells (not recorded which). The receptors derive from a woman aged 18 to 75 in good health.

The chain recombines TRBV12-3 or TRBV12-4 with TRBJ2-1; TCRdb picks TRBD2, but there is no DNA to check that call. The CDR3 sequence is 13 residues long. The CDR3 sequence: CASSLGGRNEQFF.

V usage is TRBV12-3 or TRBV12-4 and J usage is TRBJ2-7; the TCRdb D gene call, TRBD1, has no DNA to confirm it. This CDR3 spans 13 amino acids. Here the CDR3 reads CASRMTGPYEQYF.

The chain recombines TRBV5-1 with TRBJ1-1. CDR1 SGHRS and CDR2 YFSETQ come from the germline V gene. The length of the CDR3 is 13 residues. The CDR3 loop is CASSLGRGTEAFF.

The chain couples TRBV20-1 to TRBJ2-1; without DNA, the TCRdb call of TRBD1 cannot be checked. The CDR3 contains 14 residues. Germline CDR1 and CDR2: DFQATT and SNEGSKA (reference sequence). CDR3 in amino acids: CSARRTRDYNEQFF.

This chain joins TRBV27 and TRBJ2-1. Germline CDR1 reads MNHEY; CDR2 reads SMNVEV (reference sequence). The CDR3 contains 13 residues. The CDR3 here is CASSFRGFNEQFF.

The genes are TRBV7-9 and TRBJ1-4. In germline, CDR1 is SEHNR, CDR2 FQNEAQ (reference sequence). The length of the CDR3 is 13 residues. CDR3 loop: CASSLIPEEKLFF. The whole variable domain, filled in from reference TRBV7-9 and TRBJ1-4, reads DTGVSQNPRHKITKRGQNVTFRCDPISEHNRLYWYRQTLGQGPEFLTYFQNEAQLEKSRLLSDRFSAERPKGSFSTLEIQRTEQGDSAMYLCASSLIPEEKLFFGSGTQLSVL.

This chain joins TRBV12-3 or TRBV12-4 and TRBJ1-2; TCRdb outputs TRBD1, but without DNA this stays unchecked. The CDR3 loop spans 12 amino acids. This chain's CDR3 is CASSGTGYGYTF.

This chain connects TRBV19 to TRBJ2-2; TCRdb designates TRBD1, a call that cannot be tested without DNA. The CDR3 is 14 residues long. Germline CDR1 reads LNHDA; CDR2 reads SQIVND (reference sequence). The CDR3 reads CASNTGTGYGELFF.

V usage is TRBV5-1 and J usage is TRBJ2-3; absent DNA, TCRdb's TRBD1 call cannot be checked. CDR1 and CDR2 from the germline V gene are SGHRS and YFSETQ. The CDR3 has 15 amino acids. The CDR3 protein is CASSLWGQGADTQYF.

The chain recombines TRBV9 with TRBJ2-2. There are 15 residues in the CDR3. Germline V gene sequence: CDR1 SGDLS, CDR2 YYNGEE. The CDR3: CASSVSTVETGELFF.

V and J are TRBV6-2 or TRBV6-3 and TRBJ1-1. Germline V gene lookup returns CDR1 MNHEY and CDR2 SVGEGT. There are 13 residues in the CDR3. The CDR3 region is CASSWELTTEAFF.

V is TRBV24-1 and J is TRBJ2-7; as DNA is missing, the TRBD1 call by TCRdb cannot be tested. The CDR3 runs 14 residues. From germline, CDR1 is KGHDR and CDR2 SFDVKD. The CDR3 sequence: CATSDRTESHEQYF.

The chain employs TRBV7-9 and TRBJ1-2. Germline V lookup: CDR1 SEHNR, CDR2 FQNEAQ (reference sequence). CDR3 size: 14 residues. CDR3: CASSPVVELYGYTF. The whole variable domain, remainder taken from reference TRBV7-9 and TRBJ1-2, is DTGVSQNPRHKITKRGQNVTFRCDPISEHNRLYWYRQTLGQGPEFLTYFQNEAQLEKSRLLSDRFSAERPKGSFSTLEIQRTEQGDSAMYLCASSPVVELYGYTFGSGTRLTVV.

The chain has TRBV12-3 or TRBV12-4 and TRBJ2-5. This CDR3 is 13 amino acids long. This chain's CDR3 is CASSLGGQETQYF.

This chain links TRBV14 with TRBJ2-1; TCRdb proposes TRBD1, but this gene call is untestable without DNA. The V gene's germline CDR1 is SGHDN and CDR2 FVKESK. The CDR3 covers 14 residues. The CDR3 reads CASSLGGAWNEQFF.